These T cell receptor beta chains were read from a single sample in a study of T cell repertoires in cytomegalovirus infection. TCRdb called the reads again in MiXCR, with one record for every CDR3 protein. Seen here are 450,000 to 600,000 distinct CDR3 sequences, 10% to 12% observed once, and the top ten hold about a tenth. Material: PBMCs. The receptor source for this set is a human donor in good health (CMV status not recorded). Some clones in this sample may be carry-over from other donors' samples. The CDR3 runs from the conserved cysteine through the conserved F or W. Each record gives: D gene, V gene, J gene, clone size, CDR3 length, CDR3 protein, CDR3 DNA. A D gene is named only where the DNA matches it firmly. Size is omitted from some rows. Given values are once, few, many or a class for expanded clones.

-,TRBV25-1,TRBJ1-2,few,12,CASSEATGLHTF,TGTGCCAGCAGTGAAGCCACAGGGTTACACACCTTC
TRBD2,TRBV2,TRBJ2-4,few,15,CASSEREGAKNIQYF,TGTGCCAGCAGTGAAAGGGAGGGGGCCAAAAACATTCAGTACTTC
-,TRBV20-1,TRBJ2-3,-,14,CSARRGADTDTQYF,TGCAGTGCTAGACGAGGGGCGGACACAGATACGCAGTATTTT
-,TRBV10-3,TRBJ1-1,many,13,CASSDLRGTEAFF,TGTGCCTCCTCGGACCTCCGGGGGACTGAAGCTTTCTTT
TRBD1,TRBV28,TRBJ2-7,-,14,CASSPGQVSYEQYF,TGTGCCAGCAGTCCGGGACAGGTTTCCTACGAGCAGTACTTC
-,TRBV7-9,TRBJ2-5,many,12,CASTGSQETQYF,TGTGCCAGCACAGGGAGCCAAGAGACCCAGTACTTC
-,TRBV6-1,TRBJ1-6,-,10,CASGRAPLHF,TGTGCCAGTGGTAGGGCACCCCTCCACTTT
-,TRBV20-1,TRBJ1-2,-,15,CSARVGSGVNYGYTF,TGCAGTGCTAGGGTAGGATCCGGAGTTAACTATGGCTACACCTTC
TRBD1,TRBV11-2,TRBJ2-2,many,17,CASSLGGQGSNTGELFF,TGTGCCAGCAGCTTAGGGGGACAGGGGTCGAACACCGGGGAGCTGTTTTTT
-,TRBV4-2,TRBJ2-1,many,13,CASSLSKRDEQFF,TGTGCCAGCAGCCTCTCCAAACGGGATGAGCAGTTCTTC
-,TRBV5-4,TRBJ2-3,many,13,CASRVPSTDTQYF,TGTGCCAGCAGAGTCCCTAGCACAGATACGCAGTATTTT
-,TRBV10-2,TRBJ2-6,few,15,CASSELGGGANVLTF,TGCGCCAGCAGTGAGCTTGGAGGGGGGGCCAACGTCCTGACTTTC
-,TRBV11-2,TRBJ1-4,many,14,CASSLLQGSEKLFF,TGTGCCAGCAGCCTCTTACAAGGGAGTGAAAAACTGTTTTTT
TRBD1,TRBV20-1,TRBJ1-2,few,19,CSAEAGISGTGRFFSGYTF,TGCAGTGCCGAGGCAGGGATCTCCGGGACAGGGAGATTCTTCAGTGGCTACACCTTC
TRBD1,TRBV28,TRBJ2-2,-,15,CASRTGGLNTGELFF,TGTGCCAGCAGGACAGGGGGCTTGAACACCGGGGAGCTGTTTTTT
-,TRBV19,TRBJ1-1,many,13,CASSVNRNTEAFF,TGTGCCAGTAGTGTCAACAGAAACACTGAAGCTTTCTTT
-,TRBV7-3,TRBJ1-6,many,16,CASSLEDRGEYSPLHF,TGTGCCAGCAGCTTAGAGGACCGAGGCGAGTATTCACCCCTCCACTTT
TRBD2,TRBV2,TRBJ2-5,many,18,CASSSGLAGRGPLGAQYF,TGTGCCAGCAGTTCGGGACTAGCGGGCCGAGGGCCGCTCGGAGCCCAGTACTTC
-,TRBV5-4,TRBJ1-1,few,11,CASSSTSEAFF,TGTGCCAGCAGTTCGACCTCTGAAGCTTTCTTT
-,TRBV27,TRBJ2-7,-,12,CASSTYRDEQYF,TGTGCCAGCAGTACCTACAGGGACGAGCAGTACTTC
-,TRBV2,TRBJ2-3,many,13,CASSEALADTQYF,TGTGCCAGCAGTGAAGCGCTTGCGGATACGCAGTATTTT
TRBD1,TRBV7-3,TRBJ2-7,many,16,CASSADSGTGGHEQYF,TGTGCCAGCAGCGCCGATTCCGGGACAGGGGGCCACGAGCAGTACTTC
-,TRBV27,TRBJ2-1,few,13,CASSGASTMTQFF,TGTGCCAGCAGTGGGGCGAGTACAATGACGCAGTTCTTC
TRBD2,TRBV3-1,TRBJ2-1,-,14,CASSPLTSRNEQFF,TGTGCCAGCAGCCCTCTGACTAGCCGCAATGAGCAGTTCTTC
-,TRBV15,TRBJ1-4,-,14,CATSREGSGEKLFF,TGTGCCACCAGCAGAGAGGGAAGTGGGGAAAAACTGTTTTTT
TRBD2,TRBV15,TRBJ2-1,-,13,CAISGLAAREQFF,TGTGCCATCTCGGGACTAGCGGCGAGGGAACAGTTCTTC
TRBD2,TRBV9,TRBJ2-1,-,16,CASSVDPSGRGGEQFF,TGTGCCAGCAGCGTAGATCCTAGCGGTCGAGGCGGGGAGCAGTTCTTC
TRBD1,TRBV7-2,TRBJ2-1,many,15,CASSPGQGIENEQFF,TGTGCCAGCAGTCCCGGACAGGGCATAGAAAATGAGCAGTTCTTC
TRBD2,TRBV29-1,TRBJ2-5,-,13,CSGGGLNQETQYF,TGCAGCGGCGGGGGACTGAACCAAGAGACCCAGTACTTC
-,TRBV5-6,TRBJ2-1,many,14,CASSLGLGVNEQFF,TGTGCCAGCAGCTTGGGTCTGGGGGTCAATGAGCAGTTCTTC
-,TRBV28,TRBJ1-2,-,16,CASSSLLDPNNYGYTF,TGTGCCAGCAGTTCCTTACTGGACCCAAATAACTATGGCTACACCTTC
TRBD1,TRBV11-3,TRBJ2-1,-,16,CASSAPRGQGDGEQFF,TGTGCCAGCAGCGCACCGAGGGGACAGGGCGACGGTGAGCAGTTCTTC
-,TRBV28,TRBJ1-4,many,14,CASGLAGGEEKLFF,TGTGCCAGCGGCCTTGCGGGAGGGGAAGAAAAACTGTTTTTT
TRBD2,TRBV20-1,TRBJ2-5,few,15,CSATGTSGNQETQYF,TGCAGTGCTACCGGGACTAGCGGGAACCAAGAGACCCAGTACTTC
-,TRBV4-2,TRBJ2-7,many,13,CASSHRRGDEQYF,TGTGCCAGCAGCCACCGCCGCGGCGACGAGCAGTACTTC
-,TRBV28,TRBJ2-1,-,14,CASSGRLTYNEQFF,TGTGCCAGCAGTGGTAGGCTGACCTACAATGAGCAGTTCTTC
-,TRBV19,TRBJ1-2,many,13,CASSGLRAYGYTF,TGTGCCAGTAGCGGGCTCCGGGCTTATGGCTACACCTTC
-,TRBV10-1,TRBJ2-7,few,14,CASPPRGAYYEQYF,TGCGCCAGCCCCCCGCGAGGGGCCTACTACGAGCAGTACTTC
-,TRBV2,TRBJ2-1,-,13,CASSATRYNEQFF,TGTGCCAGCAGTGCTACTAGGTACAATGAGCAGTTCTTC
-,TRBV18,TRBJ1-1,many,15,CASSPSVGRDTEAFF,TGTGCCAGCTCACCAAGTGTAGGCAGGGACACTGAAGCTTTCTTT
-,TRBV20-1,TRBJ2-2,many,17,CSATYWSLTRNTGELFF,TGCAGTGCCACCTATTGGTCTTTGACACGGAACACCGGGGAGCTGTTTTTT
TRBD1,TRBV7-3,TRBJ1-6,many,16,CASSLEASTGGSPLHF,TGTGCCAGCAGCTTAGAGGCCAGCACAGGGGGTTCACCCCTCCACTTT
TRBD1,TRBV11-2,TRBJ1-1,many,15,CASSLENRGRTEAFF,TGTGCCAGCAGCTTAGAGAACAGGGGAAGGACTGAAGCTTTCTTT
-,TRBV28,TRBJ2-7,many,14,CASSSGTTPSEQYF,TGTGCCAGCAGTTCCGGGACAACGCCCTCAGAGCAGTACTTC
-,TRBV9,TRBJ2-5,-,16,CASSVEASTPQETQYF,TGTGCCAGCAGCGTAGAAGCCTCAACCCCTCAAGAGACCCAGTACTTC
-,TRBV2,TRBJ1-4,few,13,CASSQQGIEKLFF,TGTGCCAGCAGTCAACAGGGTATCGAAAAACTGTTTTTT
TRBD2,TRBV2,TRBJ2-7,many,14,CASSEGLAAYEQYF,TGTGCCAGCAGTGAGGGACTAGCGGCCTACGAGCAGTACTTC
-,TRBV4-2,TRBJ2-6,many,17,CASSQRERTSGANVLTF,TGTGCCAGCAGCCAACGGGAAAGGACCTCTGGGGCCAACGTCCTGACTTTC
-,TRBV5-5,TRBJ2-7,-,15,CASSWGAVSSYEQYF,TGTGCCAGCAGCTGGGGGGCTGTTAGCTCCTACGAGCAGTACTTC
-,TRBV20-1,TRBJ1-5,many,12,CSASMGNQPQHF,TGCAGTGCTAGTATGGGCAATCAGCCCCAGCATTTT
-,TRBV19,TRBJ2-5,few,13,CASAAGLTKTQYF,TGTGCCAGTGCGGCGGGACTCACAAAGACCCAGTACTTC
-,TRBV20-1,TRBJ2-2,many,14,CSAREAGNTGELFF,TGCAGTGCTAGAGAAGCGGGGAACACCGGGGAGCTGTTTTTT
-,TRBV19,TRBJ2-7,-,13,CASSPGHYYEQYF,TGTGCCAGTTCTCCGGGACACTACTACGAGCAGTACTTC
-,TRBV2,TRBJ2-7,-,16,CASSANRVLGSYEQYF,TGTGCCAGCAGTGCGAACAGGGTCTTGGGCTCCTACGAGCAGTACTTC
-,TRBV6-1,TRBJ2-3,many,14,CASSETTQGDTQYF,TGTGCCAGCAGTGAGACAACTCAAGGGGATACGCAGTATTTT